The rows below give T cell receptor beta chains drawn from one sample of a study of chemoradiotherapy in HPV16-positive cancers. Assay used: immunoSEQ multiplex PCR; TCRdb lists only in-frame clones, some missing. The repertoire includes around 30,000 clones, 92% of them detected once, and 3.5% to 4% sits in the top ten. Source: blood, taken from a patient who underwent chemoradiotherapy. The receptor source for this set is a human donor with HPV-associated anogenital cancer. Both conserved end residues are part of each CDR3. D genes are given only for firm matches. Clone size is shown for a subset of rows, as once, few, many or a class of expanded clone.

J gene	D gene	V gene	clone size	CDR3 protein	CDR3 DNA
TRBJ2-5	-	TRBV18	-	CASSPFGQNLPGETQYF	TGTGCCAGCTCGCCCTTCGGACAGAACCTCCCAGGAGAGACCCAGTACTTC
TRBJ1-1	-	TRBV6-1	-	CASSENGGSTEAFF	TGTGCCAGCAGTGAAAATGGGGGATCCACTGAAGCTTTCTTT
TRBJ1-1	TRBD1	TRBV9	-	CASSDGQGINTEAFF	TGTGCCAGCAGCGATGGACAGGGTATAAACACTGAAGCTTTCTTT
TRBJ2-5	TRBD1	TRBV7-3	-	CASSTSGGRGETQYF	TGTGCCAGCAGCACCTCAGGGGGCCGTGGAGAGACCCAGTACTTC
TRBJ2-5	TRBD1	TRBV5-4	-	CASRLGGDGETQYF	TGTGCCAGCAGGCTAGGGGGCGATGGAGAGACCCAGTACTTC
TRBJ2-3	TRBD2	TRBV4-3	-	CASSREENADTQYF	TGCGCCAGCAGTCGGGAGGAGAATGCAGATACGCAGTATTTT
TRBJ1-2	-	TRBV2	once	CASSLLAGFNYGYTF	TGTGCCAGCAGTCTTCTCGCAGGGTTTAACTATGGCTACACCTTC
TRBJ1-6	-	TRBV2	-	CASSLVAGNSPLHF	TGTGCCAGCAGTCTCGTGGCGGGTAATTCACCCCTCCACTTT
TRBJ2-3	-	TRBV9	-	CASSVVEDTQYF	TGTGCCAGCAGCGTAGTAGAAGATACGCAGTATTTT
TRBJ1-2	TRBD1	TRBV7-2	-	CASSIGQGNYGYTF	TGTGCCAGCAGCATCGGACAGGGAAACTATGGCTACACCTTC
TRBJ1-1	-	TRBV6-5	once	CASSSASGFPTEAFF	TGTGCCAGCAGTTCCGCGTCAGGGTTTCCGACTGAAGCTTTCTTT
TRBJ1-3	-	TRBV11-2	-	CASGLEGRPGNTIYF	TGTGCCAGCGGTCTTGAGGGTCGACCCGGAAACACCATATATTTT
TRBJ1-1	TRBD1	TRBV2	-	CASSDGDSNTEAFF	TGTGCCAGCAGTGATGGGGACAGTAACACTGAAGCTTTCTTT
TRBJ1-1	TRBD1	TRBV2	-	CASSEGTGGHTEAFF	TGTGCCAGCAGTGAGGGGACAGGGGGACACACTGAAGCTTTCTTT
TRBJ2-3	TRBD2	TRBV6-1	-	CASSDGTSGEYTDTQYF	TGTGCCAGCAGTGATGGGACTAGCGGGGAGTACACAGATACGCAGTATTTT
TRBJ1-2	-	TRBV19	-	CASSPGASLYGYTF	TGTGCCAGTAGTCCAGGGGCGTCCCTCTATGGCTACACCTTC
TRBJ1-1	TRBD1	TRBV19	-	CASTGQGRGTEAFF	TGTGCCAGTACGGGACAGGGGCGAGGGACTGAAGCTTTCTTT
TRBJ2-1	-	TRBV2	-	CASRGRNDVGNEQFF	TGTGCCAGCAGGGGGAGAAACGACGTGGGGAATGAGCAGTTCTTC
TRBJ2-1	-	TRBV7-2	-	CASSLEQAAEQFF	TGTGCCAGCAGCTTAGAACAAGCGGCCGAGCAGTTCTTC
TRBJ2-5	-	TRBV4-1	few	CASSQEVVGGQETQYF	TGCGCCAGCAGCCAAGAAGTAGTCGGGGGTCAAGAGACCCAGTACTTC